This passage covers 20 T cell receptor beta chains from one sample sequenced in a study of blood T cells in healthy people across ages. The second PCR ran roughly 6 to 11 cycles with a sample-barcoded 5' primer and J-beta primers. TCRdb itself ran the 5' RACE reads through MiXCR, one entry per CDR3 protein. The repertoire holds 600,000 to 900,000 distinct CDR3 sequences, with 25% to 30% as singletons. These records were also assigned to another study, of T cells of mothers and their children.

The material sequenced was blood. These TCRs come from a boy between 10 and 17 years old in good health.

This clonotype was seen more than once but under ten times. V gene TRBV20-1 combines with J gene TRBJ2-5; 9 bases line up with TRBD2. Looked up from germline, CDR1 is DFQATT and CDR2 is SNEGSKA (reference sequence). The CDR3 contains 15 residues. Trimming cost V 3 bases and J 5 bases; bases outside gene matches: 10. CDR3 nucleotides: TGCAGTGCTAGGGGCGGGGGGGCCCCCGGGGAGACCCAGTACTTC. Encoded protein: CSARGGGAPGETQYF.

This clonotype was seen only a few times. The chain links TRBV4-1 to TRBJ2-5, with D possibly being TRBD1 (6 bases). Germline loops: CDR1 MGHRA, CDR2 YSYEKL. Deletions cut 3 bases from V and 2 bases from J, with 13 bases between. There are 15 residues in the CDR3. CDR3 sequence (DNA): TGCGCCAGCAGCCAGAGGACAGAACGACAAGAGACCCAGTACTTC. It yields the protein CASSQRTERQETQYF.

This clonotype was detected ten times or more. V is TRBV12-3 or TRBV12-4 and J is TRBJ2-1; 9 nucleotides align to TRBD2. Losses at the gene ends were 6 bases for V and 7 bases for J; bases not matched to a gene: 4. CDR3 length equals 13 residues. The CDR3 spells CASRGGGANEQFF. The CDR3 DNA sequence: TGTGCCAGCAGGGGCGGGGGGGCAAATGAGCAGTTCTTC.

This chain connects TRBV5-1 to TRBJ1-1; 9 bases fit TRBD1. Germline V gene sequence: CDR1 SGHRS, CDR2 YFSETQ. J was trimmed by 8 bases and V by 4 bases; bases with no gene match: 9. The CDR3 runs to 14 residues. In DNA, the CDR3 is TGCGCCAGCAGCACCGTCCCGGGACAGGGAGAAGCTTTCTTT. It encodes CASSTVPGQGEAFF.

The V gene is TRBV29-1, the J gene TRBJ1-2; no clear D. The CDR3 length is 13 residues. Trimming took 5 bases from V and 4 from J, leaving 14 bases between them. Germline lookup yields CDR1 SQVTM and CDR2 ANQGSEA. CDR3 protein: CSVLPGSSYGYTF. Written as DNA, the CDR3 is TGCAGCGTTCTCCCGGGTTCCTCCTATGGCTACACCTTC.

In DNA form, the CDR3 reads TGTGCCAGCAGTTCCTTTCGGCTAGCGGGAGGGGATACGCAGTATTTT. It is translated as CASSSFRLAGGDTQYF. The rearrangement uses TRBV27 and TRBJ2-3, with 12 positions matching TRBD2. V was clipped by 4 bases and J by 6 bases; unmatched bases: 8. The CDR3 has 16 residues. The germline CDR1 and CDR2 sequences are MNHEY and SMNVEV (reference sequence).

V and J are TRBV12-3 or TRBV12-4 and TRBJ2-1; 8 bases match TRBD2. The V segment lost 4 bases and the J segment 6 bases; nucleotides outside the gene matches: 2. The CDR3 length is 13 residues. CDR3 sequence (DNA): TGTGCCAGCAGTTCCCTAGCGGGCAATGAGCAGTTCTTC. This codes for CASSSLAGNEQFF.

This clonotype was seen only a few times. The chain joins TRBV10-3 to TRBJ2-5; D is possibly TRBD1 or TRBD2 (5 bases each). The CDR3 is 14 amino acids. V was shortened by 0 bases and J by 4 bases, with 9 bases between the two germline ends. Germline V gene data show CDR1 as ENHRY and CDR2 as SYGVKD. CDR3 nucleotide sequence: TGTGCCATCAGTGAGTCGGGGACCCCAGAGACCCAGTACTTC. This translates into CAISESGTPETQYF.

CDR3 nucleotide sequence: TGTGCCAGCAGTGAACGGACAGGGGATGGATATGGCTACACCTTC. This sequence encodes CASSERTGDGYGYTF. The V call is TRBV25-1, the J call TRBJ1-2; TRBD1 matches 9 bases. Germline trimming cut 2 bases from V and 5 bases from J; bases unmatched to any gene: 6. The CDR3 spans 15 residues. Germline-derived CDR1 and CDR2 are MGHDK and SYGVNS.

V gene TRBV12-3 or TRBV12-4 combines with J gene TRBJ2-7; 8 positions match TRBD2. V shed 5 bases and J 6 bases; nucleotides not matched to a gene: 9. This CDR3 has 14 amino acids. The CDR3 reads CASSRGLDLGEQYV. CDR3 coding DNA: TGTGCCAGCAGTCGGGGACTAGATCTGGGCGAGCAGTACGTC.

A remark on this clonotype: One end of the junction is discordant with germline, which a read error may explain. This chain joins TRBV5-1 and TRBJ1-3; 11 positions agree with TRBD1. Germline CDR1 is SGHRS and CDR2 is YFSETQ. This CDR3 has 18 amino acids. CDR3 in amino acids: CASSWTGGDTFSGNTIYF. The CDR3 DNA reads as TGCGCCAGCAGCTGGACAGGGGGCGATACGTTCTCTGGGAACACCATATATTTT.

As regards this clonotype: Without the conserved terminal phenylalanine or tryptophan, this CDR3 likely stems from a read error. This rearrangement joins TRBV6-5 to TRBJ2-7; 7 nucleotides align to TRBD1. CDR1 MNHEY and CDR2 SVGAGI come from the germline V gene. The V and J ends lost 7 bases and 3 bases, in that order; junction bases with no gene match: 9. This CDR3 is 14 amino acids long. The CDR3 protein is CASTLSQGVYEQYL. The DNA for the CDR3 is TGTGCCAGCACCCTGAGTCAGGGGGTCTACGAGCAGTACCTC.

This clonotype was seen many times. The CDR3 is CASSLETGPYEQYF. CDR3 in DNA: TGCGCCAGCAGCTTGGAAACAGGGCCCTACGAGCAGTACTTC. The chain combines TRBV5-1 with TRBJ2-7, with D possibly TRBD1 on 6 matching bases. The germline gives CDR1 SGHRS, CDR2 YFSETQ. With 0 bases removed from V and 2 bases from J, the gap between germline ends came to 9 bases. The CDR3 covers 14 residues.

This clonotype was seen more than once but under ten times. The chain employs TRBV7-9 and TRBJ1-5; D call uncertain. The V gene's germline CDR1 is SEHNR and CDR2 FQNEAQ (reference sequence). The CDR3 has 12 residues. The V gene lost 5 bases and the J gene lost 9 bases, with 11 bases spanning the gap. CDR3 region: CASSAGFWPQHF. The CDR3, as DNA: TGTGCCAGCAGCGCCGGTTTCTGGCCCCAGCATTTT.

J is TRBJ2-2 and V is TRBV3-1; TRBD1 might be the D (6 bases). V lost 5 bases, J lost 0 bases, and 10 bases lay in between. Per germline, CDR1 LGHDT and CDR2 YNNKEL (reference sequence). CDR3 length equals 15 residues. This CDR3 is CASSWGLANTGELFF. DNA of the CDR3: TGTGCCAGCAGCTGGGGGCTCGCGAACACCGGGGAGCTGTTTTTT. The full variable domain, completed using reference TRBV3-1 and TRBJ2-2, is DTAVSQTPKYLVTQMGNDKSIKCEQNLGHDTMYWYKQDSKKFLKIMFSYNNKELIINETVPNRFSPKSPDKAHLNLHINSLELGDSAVYFCASSWGLANTGELFFGEGSRLTVL.

The gene calls are TRBV5-1 and TRBJ2-5; D not certain. Gene TRBJ2-1 matches the end of the DNA better, so the J call may be wrong. Germline V gene lookup returns CDR1 SGHRS and CDR2 YFSETQ. The CDR3 contains 13 residues. The CDR3 sequence is CASSWVVKREQFF. CDR3 DNA sequence: TGCGCCAGCAGCTGGGTAGTAAAGCGCGAGCAGTTCTTC.

This clonotype was seen many times. The chain uses TRBV29-1 and TRBJ2-5, with D possibly TRBD1 on 6 matching bases. Trimming shortened V by 5 bases and J by 4 bases, and 14 bases separated the two germline ends. The CDR3 is made up of 13 amino acids. Germline V gene lookup returns CDR1 SQVTM and CDR2 ANQGSEA. DNA of the CDR3: TGCAGCGTTCTTCAGGGGATCGGAGAGACCCAGTACTTC. This sequence encodes CSVLQGIGETQYF. The complete variable domain, with remaining parts taken from reference TRBV29-1 and TRBJ2-5, reads SAVISQKPSRDICQRGTSLTIQCQVDSQVTMMFWYRQQPGQSLTLIATANQGSEATYESGFVIDKFPISRPNLTFSTLTVSNMSPEDSSIYLCSVLQGIGETQYFGPGTRLLVL.

This clonotype was observed a handful of times. The chain is built from TRBV20-1 and TRBJ1-3; D remains ambiguous. CDR3 length: 15 amino acids. CDR1 is DFQATT and CDR2 is SNEGSKA in the germline V gene (reference sequence). The ends were cut back, 1 base at V and 4 bases at J, with 14 bases in the middle. The CDR3 DNA sequence: TGCAGTGCTAGAGGGCGACCAGGCTGGGGAAACACCATATATTTT. This codes for CSARGRPGWGNTIYF.

This chain joins TRBV28 and TRBJ2-7; TRBD1 is a possible D gene (6 bases). Deletions cut 3 bases from V and 5 bases from J, with 14 bases between. CDR1 is MDHEN and CDR2 is SYDVKM in the germline V gene. The CDR3 is 14 residues long. The CDR3 bases are TGTGCCAGCAGTTTGTCTTCAGGGGCCCACGAGCAGTACTTC. It is translated as CASSLSSGAHEQYF.

This clonotype occurred a few times. J is TRBJ1-2 and V is TRBV28; D possibly corresponds to TRBD1 (5 bases). Trimming shortened V by 5 bases and J by 4 bases, and 11 bases separated the two germline ends. This CDR3 comprises 13 residues. The germline V gene encodes CDR1 MDHEN and CDR2 SYDVKM. CDR3 nucleotides: TGTGCCAGCAGTCGGGGGTCAGGCTATGGCTACACCTTC. Its protein is CASSRGSGYGYTF.